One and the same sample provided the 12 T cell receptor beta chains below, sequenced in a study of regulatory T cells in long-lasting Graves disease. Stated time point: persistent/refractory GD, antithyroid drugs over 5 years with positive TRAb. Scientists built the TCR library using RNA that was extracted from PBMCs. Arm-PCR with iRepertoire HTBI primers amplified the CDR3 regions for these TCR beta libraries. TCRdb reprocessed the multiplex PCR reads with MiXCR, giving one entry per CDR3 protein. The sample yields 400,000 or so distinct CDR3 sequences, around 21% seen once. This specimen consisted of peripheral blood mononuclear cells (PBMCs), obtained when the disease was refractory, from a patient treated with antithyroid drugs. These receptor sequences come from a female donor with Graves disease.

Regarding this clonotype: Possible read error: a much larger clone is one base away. The CDR3 DNA is TGTGCCAGCAATCCCGTGGGGGGATATCAGCCCCAGCATTTT. This translates into CASNPVGGYQPQHF. This rearrangement joins TRBV28 to TRBJ1-5; TRBD1 is a possible D gene (5 bases). CDR1 and CDR2 (germline): MDHEN, SYDVKM. The ends were cut back, 7 bases at V and 5 bases at J, with 15 bases in the middle. The CDR3 is made up of 14 amino acids.

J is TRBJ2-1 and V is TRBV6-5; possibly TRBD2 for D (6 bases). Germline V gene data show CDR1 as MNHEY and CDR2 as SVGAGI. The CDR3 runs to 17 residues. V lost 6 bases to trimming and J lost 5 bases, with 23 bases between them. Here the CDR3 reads CASSLDSFSGTNNEQFF. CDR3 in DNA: TGTGCCAGCAGCCTCGATTCCTTTAGCGGAACAAACAATGAGCAGTTCTTC.

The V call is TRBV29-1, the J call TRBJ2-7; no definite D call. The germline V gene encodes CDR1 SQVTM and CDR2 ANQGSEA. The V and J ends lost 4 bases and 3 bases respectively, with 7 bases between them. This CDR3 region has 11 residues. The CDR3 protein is CSVVSNYEQYF. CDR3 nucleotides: TGCAGCGTTGTGAGTAACTACGAGCAGTACTTC.

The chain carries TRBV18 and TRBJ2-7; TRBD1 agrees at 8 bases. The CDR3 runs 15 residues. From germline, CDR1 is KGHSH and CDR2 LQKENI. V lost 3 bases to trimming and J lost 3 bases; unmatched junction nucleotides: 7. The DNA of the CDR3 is TGTGCCAGCTCACCCCCGCAGGGGGCTCTCTACGAGCAGTACTTC. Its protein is CASSPPQGALYEQYF.

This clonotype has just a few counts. The CDR3 loop is CASSFTVAFF. CDR3 DNA: TGTGCCAGCAGCTTCACGGTCGCTTTCTTT. The chain combines TRBV7-9 with TRBJ1-1, with D unresolved. The germline V and J ends were trimmed by 3 bases and 11 bases, with 7 bases remaining between them. Looked up from germline, CDR1 is SEHNR and CDR2 is FQNEAQ (reference sequence). This CDR3 spans 10 amino acids.

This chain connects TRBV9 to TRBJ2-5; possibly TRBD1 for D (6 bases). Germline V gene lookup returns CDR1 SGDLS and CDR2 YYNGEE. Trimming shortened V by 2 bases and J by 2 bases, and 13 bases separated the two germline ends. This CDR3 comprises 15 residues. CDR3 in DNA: TGTGCCAGCAGCGTTATAGGGACAAGACAAGAGACCCAGTACTTC. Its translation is CASSVIGTRQETQYF.

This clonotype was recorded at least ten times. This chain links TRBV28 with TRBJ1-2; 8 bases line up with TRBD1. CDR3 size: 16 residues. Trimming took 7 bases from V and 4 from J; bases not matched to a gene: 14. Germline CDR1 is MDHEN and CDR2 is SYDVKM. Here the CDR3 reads CASTSGTGLSGYGYTF. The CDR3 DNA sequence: TGTGCCAGCACTTCCGGGACAGGACTATCCGGCTATGGCTACACCTTC.

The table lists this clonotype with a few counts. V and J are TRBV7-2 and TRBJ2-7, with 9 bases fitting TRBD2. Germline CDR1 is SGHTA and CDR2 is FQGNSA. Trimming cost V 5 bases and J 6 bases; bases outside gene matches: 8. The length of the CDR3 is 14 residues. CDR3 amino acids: CASSAPGLAGEQYF. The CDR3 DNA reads TGTGCCAGCAGCGCTCCGGGACTAGCTGGCGAGCAGTACTTC. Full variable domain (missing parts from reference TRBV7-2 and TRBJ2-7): GAGVSQSPSNKVTEKGKDVELRCDPISGHTALYWYRQSLGQGLEFLIYFQGNSAPDKSGLPSDRFSAERTGGSVSTLTIQRTQQEDSAVYLCASSAPGLAGEQYFGPGTRLTVT.

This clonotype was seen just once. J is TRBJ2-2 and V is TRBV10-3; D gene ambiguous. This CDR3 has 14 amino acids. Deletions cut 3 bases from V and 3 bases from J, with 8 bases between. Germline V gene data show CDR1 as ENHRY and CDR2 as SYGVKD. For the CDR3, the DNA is TGTGCCATCAGTGAAGTTAGTGACACCGGGGAGCTGTTTTTT. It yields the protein CAISEVSDTGELFF.

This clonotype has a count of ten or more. The CDR3 loop is CASRYSNQPQHF. CDR3 coding DNA: TGTGCCAGCAGGTATAGCAATCAGCCCCAGCATTTT. This chain joins TRBV2 and TRBJ1-5; unclear D gene. This CDR3 contains 12 residues. Germline assignment: CDR1 SNHLY and CDR2 FYNNEI. Trimming shortened V by 6 bases and J by 0 bases, and 3 bases separated the two germline ends.

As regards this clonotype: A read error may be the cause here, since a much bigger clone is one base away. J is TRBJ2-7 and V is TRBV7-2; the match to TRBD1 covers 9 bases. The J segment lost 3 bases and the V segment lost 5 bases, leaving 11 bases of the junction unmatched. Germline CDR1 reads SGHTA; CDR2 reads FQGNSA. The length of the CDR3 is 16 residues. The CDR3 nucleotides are TGTGCCAGCAGCCCCGACAGGGGGTCGTCCCTCTACGAGCAGTACTTC. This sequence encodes CASSPDRGSSLYEQYF.

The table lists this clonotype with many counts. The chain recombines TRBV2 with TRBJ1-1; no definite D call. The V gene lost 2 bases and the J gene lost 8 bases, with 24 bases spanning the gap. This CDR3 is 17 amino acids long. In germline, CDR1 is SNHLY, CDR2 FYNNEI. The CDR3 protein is CASSERHFAPRETEAFF. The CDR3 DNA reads TGTGCCAGCAGTGAAAGACATTTTGCCCCACGAGAGACGGAAGCTTTCTTT.